Sequencing of this T cell receptor (beta chain) was carried out in a study of blood T cell repertoires in COVID-19. In the study overall: Collection of acute and convalescent COVID-19 samples took place in the United States, Italy and Spain. Sample material is recorded as cDNA or gDNA derived from T cells, B-cell-depleted T cells, or PBMCs.

Germline CDR1 is MDHEN and CDR2 is SYDVKM. J was trimmed by 6 bases and V by 5 bases; bases with no gene match: 13. The CDR3 totals 16 residues. Original methodology: Amplification with reference gene primers provided the estimates of nucleated cell counts. Profiling relied on immunoSEQ multiplex PCR, and the TCRdb table lists in-frame clones only, not all of them. V and J calls and clone size come straight from that table; D and trimming were deduced from the DNA. The sample holds about 230,000 clones; about nine tenths are singletons and the top ten take 2.7%. The V call is TRBV28, the J call TRBJ1-1, with 9 bases identical to TRBD1. This receptor was obtained from a woman aged 55-69 years with acute or convalescent COVID-19. The sequencing input was peripheral blood. CDR3 sequence reads: CASSRSPGTGISEAFF. The CDR3 DNA reads as TGTGCCAGCAGTCGTTCTCCCGGGACAGGGATTTCTGAAGCTTTCTTT.